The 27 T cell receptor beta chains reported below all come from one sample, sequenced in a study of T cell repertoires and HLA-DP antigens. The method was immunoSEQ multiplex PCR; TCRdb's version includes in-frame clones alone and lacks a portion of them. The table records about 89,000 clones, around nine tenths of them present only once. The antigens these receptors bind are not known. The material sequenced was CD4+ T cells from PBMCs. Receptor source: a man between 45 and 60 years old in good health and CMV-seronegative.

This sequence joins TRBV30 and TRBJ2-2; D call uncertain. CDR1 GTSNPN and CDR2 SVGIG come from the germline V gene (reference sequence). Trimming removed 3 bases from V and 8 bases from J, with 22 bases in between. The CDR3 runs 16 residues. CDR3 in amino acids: CAWSEVAASTLGELFF. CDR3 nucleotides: TGTGCCTGGAGCGAGGTGGCGGCCTCCACCTTGGGGGAGCTGTTTTTT. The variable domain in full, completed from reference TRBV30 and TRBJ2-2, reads SQTIHQWPATLVQPVGSPLSLECTVEGTSNPNLYWYRQAAGRGLQLLFYSVGIGQISSEVPQNLSASRPQDRQFILSSKKLLLSDSGFYLCAWSEVAASTLGELFFGEGSRLTVL.

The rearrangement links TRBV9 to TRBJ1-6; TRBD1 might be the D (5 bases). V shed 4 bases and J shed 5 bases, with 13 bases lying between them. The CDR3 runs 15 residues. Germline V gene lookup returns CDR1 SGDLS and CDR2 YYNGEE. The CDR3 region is CASSLGTGNNSPLHF. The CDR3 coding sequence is TGTGCCAGCAGCCTAGGAACAGGCAATAATTCACCCCTCCACTTT.

CDR3 nucleotides: TGCGCCAGCAATTTTCAGGGGGGGGACACCGGGGAGCTGTTTTTT. It encodes CASNFQGGDTGELFF. The J gene is TRBJ2-2, the V gene TRBV4-3; either TRBD1 or TRBD2 may supply D (7 bases each). The germline V gene has CDR1 LGHNA and CDR2 YSLEER. V was pared by 7 bases and J by 3 bases, with 15 bases between. The CDR3 length is 15 residues.

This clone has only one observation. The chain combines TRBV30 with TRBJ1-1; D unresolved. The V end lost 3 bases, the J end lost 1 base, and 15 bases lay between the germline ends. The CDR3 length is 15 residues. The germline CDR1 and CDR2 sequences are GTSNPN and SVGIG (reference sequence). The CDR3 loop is CAWRAQTLRNTEAFF. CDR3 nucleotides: TGTGCCTGGAGGGCCCAGACTCTTAGGAACACTGAAGCTTTCTTT.

Here the CDR3 DNA reads TGTGCCAGCAGCTTAGGCAGGGCCCAAGCAAGGGCCGGGGAGCTGTTTTTT. It is translated as CASSLGRAQARAGELFF. The genes are TRBV11-2 and TRBJ2-2, with D tentatively TRBD1 (5 bases). Trimming took 1 base from V and 6 from J, leaving 18 bases between them. This CDR3 region has 17 residues. Looked up from germline, CDR1 is SGHAT and CDR2 is FQNNGV.

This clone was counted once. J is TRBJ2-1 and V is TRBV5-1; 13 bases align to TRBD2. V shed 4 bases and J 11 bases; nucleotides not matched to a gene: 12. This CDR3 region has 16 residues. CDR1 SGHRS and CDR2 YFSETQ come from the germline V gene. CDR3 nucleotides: TGCGCCAGCAGCCCAGGGACTAGCGGGGTAGGGGGGAAGCAGTTCTTC. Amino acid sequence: CASSPGTSGVGGKQFF.

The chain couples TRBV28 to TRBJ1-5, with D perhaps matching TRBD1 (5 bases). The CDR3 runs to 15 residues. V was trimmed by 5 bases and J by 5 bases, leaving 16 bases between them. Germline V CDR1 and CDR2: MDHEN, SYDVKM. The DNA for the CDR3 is TGTGCCAGCAGTGCCCCAGGGCCGCCCCATCAGCCCCAGCATTTT. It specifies CASSAPGPPHQPQHF.

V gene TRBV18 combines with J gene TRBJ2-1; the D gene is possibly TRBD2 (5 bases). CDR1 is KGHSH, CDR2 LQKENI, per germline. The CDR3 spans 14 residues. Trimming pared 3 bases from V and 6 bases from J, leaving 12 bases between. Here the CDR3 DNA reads TGTGCCAGCTCACCCTCCCAGGAGGTCAATGAGCAGTTCTTC. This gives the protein CASSPSQEVNEQFF.

CDR3 loop: CASSQEAQAKNIQYF. The CDR3 DNA follows: TGCGCCAGCAGCCAAGAAGCACAAGCCAAAAACATTCAGTACTTC. J is TRBJ2-4 and V is TRBV4-3; D call uncertain. Germline V gene sequence: CDR1 LGHNA, CDR2 YSLEER. The CDR3 is 15 residues long. Trimming stripped 0 bases from V and 0 bases from J, with 6 bases between.

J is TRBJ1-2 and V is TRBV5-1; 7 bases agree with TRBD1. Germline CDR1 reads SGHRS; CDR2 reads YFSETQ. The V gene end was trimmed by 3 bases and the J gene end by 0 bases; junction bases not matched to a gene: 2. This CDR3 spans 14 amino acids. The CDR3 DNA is TGCGCCAGCAGCTGGGACAGCACTAACTATGGCTACACCTTC. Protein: CASSWDSTNYGYTF. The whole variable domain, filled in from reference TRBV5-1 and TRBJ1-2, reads KAGVTQTPRYLIKTRGQQVTLSCSPISGHRSVSWYQQTPGQGLQFLFEYFSETQRNKGNFPGRFSGRQFSNSRSEMNVSTLELGDSALYLCASSWDSTNYGYTFGSGTRLTVV.

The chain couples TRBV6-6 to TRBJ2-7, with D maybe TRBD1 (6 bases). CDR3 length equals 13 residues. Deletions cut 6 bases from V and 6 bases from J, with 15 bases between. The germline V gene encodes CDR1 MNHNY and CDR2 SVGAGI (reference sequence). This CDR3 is CASSNLKGVEQYF. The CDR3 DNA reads TGTGCCAGCAGCAATCTCAAGGGGGTCGAGCAGTACTTC.

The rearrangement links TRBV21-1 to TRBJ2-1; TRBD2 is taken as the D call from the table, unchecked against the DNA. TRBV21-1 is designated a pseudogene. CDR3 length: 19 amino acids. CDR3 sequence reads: CASSKGLEASGENYNEQFF. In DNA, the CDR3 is TGTGCCAGCAGCAAAGGACTAGAGGCTAGCGGGGAAAACTACAATGAGCAGTTCTTC.

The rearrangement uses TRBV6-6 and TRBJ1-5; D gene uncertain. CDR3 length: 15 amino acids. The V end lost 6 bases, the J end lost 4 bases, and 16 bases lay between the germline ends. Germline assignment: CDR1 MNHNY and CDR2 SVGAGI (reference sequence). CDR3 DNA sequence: TGTGCCAGCAGCCCCAGAGGGCAAGGAAATCAGCCCCAGCATTTT. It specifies CASSPRGQGNQPQHF.

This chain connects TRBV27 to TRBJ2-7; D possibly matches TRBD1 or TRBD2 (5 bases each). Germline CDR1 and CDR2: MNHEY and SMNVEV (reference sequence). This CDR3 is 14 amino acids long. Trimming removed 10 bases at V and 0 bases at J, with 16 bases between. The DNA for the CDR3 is TGTGCCACCGCGCAGGGACGGTTCTCCTACGAGCAGTACTTC. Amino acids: CATAQGRFSYEQYF.

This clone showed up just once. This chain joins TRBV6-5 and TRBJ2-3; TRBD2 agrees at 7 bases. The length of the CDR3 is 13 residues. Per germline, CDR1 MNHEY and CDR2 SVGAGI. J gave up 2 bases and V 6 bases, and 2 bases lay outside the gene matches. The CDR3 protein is CASSRDYTDTQYF. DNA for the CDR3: TGTGCCAGCAGCAGGGACTACACAGATACGCAGTATTTT.

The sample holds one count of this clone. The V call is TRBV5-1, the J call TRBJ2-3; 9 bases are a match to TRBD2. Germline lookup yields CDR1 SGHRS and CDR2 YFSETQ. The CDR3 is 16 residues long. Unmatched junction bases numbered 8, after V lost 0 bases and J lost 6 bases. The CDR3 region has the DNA TGCGCCAGCAGCTTGGATGGCGGGGGGGCCGGTGATACGCAGTATTTT. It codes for CASSLDGGGAGDTQYF.

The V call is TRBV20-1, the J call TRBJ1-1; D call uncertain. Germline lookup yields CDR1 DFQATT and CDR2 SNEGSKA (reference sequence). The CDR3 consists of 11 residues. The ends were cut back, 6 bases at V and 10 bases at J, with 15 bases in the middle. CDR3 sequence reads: CSATAGFGAFF. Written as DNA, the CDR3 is TGCAGTGCCACCGCGGGGTTCGGAGCTTTCTTT.

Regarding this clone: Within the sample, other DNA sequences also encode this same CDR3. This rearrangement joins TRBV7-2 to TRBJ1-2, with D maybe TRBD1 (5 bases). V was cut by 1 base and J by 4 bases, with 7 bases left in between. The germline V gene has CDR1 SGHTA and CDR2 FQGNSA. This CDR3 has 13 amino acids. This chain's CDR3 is CASSLGQLYGYTF. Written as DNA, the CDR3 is TGTGCCAGCAGCTTAGGACAGCTCTATGGCTACACCTTC.

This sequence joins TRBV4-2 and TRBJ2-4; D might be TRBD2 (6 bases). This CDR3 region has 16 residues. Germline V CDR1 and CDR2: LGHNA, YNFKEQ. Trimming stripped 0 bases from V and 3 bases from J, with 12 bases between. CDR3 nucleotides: TGTGCCAGCAGCCAAGATTGGGGGGTCGTCAAAAACATTCAGTACTTC. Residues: CASSQDWGVVKNIQYF.

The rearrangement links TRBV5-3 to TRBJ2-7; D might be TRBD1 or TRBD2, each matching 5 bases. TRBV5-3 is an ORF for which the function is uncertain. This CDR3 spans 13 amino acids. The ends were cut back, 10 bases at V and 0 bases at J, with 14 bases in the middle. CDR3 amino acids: CAPTGTDSYEQYF. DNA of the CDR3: TGTGCCCCCACCGGGACGGACTCCTACGAGCAGTACTTC.

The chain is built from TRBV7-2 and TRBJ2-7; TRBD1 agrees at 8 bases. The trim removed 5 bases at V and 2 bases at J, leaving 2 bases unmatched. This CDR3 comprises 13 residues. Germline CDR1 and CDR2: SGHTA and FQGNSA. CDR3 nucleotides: TGTGCCAGCAGCCCGGACAGGGCCTACGAGCAGTACTTC. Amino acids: CASSPDRAYEQYF.

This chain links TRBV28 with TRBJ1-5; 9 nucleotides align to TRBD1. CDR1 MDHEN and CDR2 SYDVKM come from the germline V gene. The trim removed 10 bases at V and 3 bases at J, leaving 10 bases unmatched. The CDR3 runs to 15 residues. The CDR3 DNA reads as TGTGCCACAATCCCCTGGGACAGGGCCAATCAGCCCCAGCATTTT. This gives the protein CATIPWDRANQPQHF.

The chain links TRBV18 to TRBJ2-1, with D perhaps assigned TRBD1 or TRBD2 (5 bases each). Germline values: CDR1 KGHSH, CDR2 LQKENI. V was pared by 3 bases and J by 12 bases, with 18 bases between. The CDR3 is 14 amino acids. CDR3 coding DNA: TGTGCCAGCTCACCGGACACCGGTTCAGGGAGGCAGTTCTTC. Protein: CASSPDTGSGRQFF.

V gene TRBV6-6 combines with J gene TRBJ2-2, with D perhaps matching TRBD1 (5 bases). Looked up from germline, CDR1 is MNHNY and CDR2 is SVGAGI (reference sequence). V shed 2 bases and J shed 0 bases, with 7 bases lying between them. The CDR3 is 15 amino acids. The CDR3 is CASSYRGANTGELFF. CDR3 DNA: TGTGCCAGCAGTTACAGGGGCGCGAACACCGGGGAGCTGTTTTTT.

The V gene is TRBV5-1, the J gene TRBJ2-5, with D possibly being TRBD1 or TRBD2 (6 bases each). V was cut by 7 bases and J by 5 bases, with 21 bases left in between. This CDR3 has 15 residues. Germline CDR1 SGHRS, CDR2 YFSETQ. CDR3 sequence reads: CASEGGRGPLETQYF. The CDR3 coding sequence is TGCGCCAGCGAAGGTGGACGGGGGCCCCTGGAGACCCAGTACTTC.

The CDR3: CASSPGGLEDTQYF. The CDR3 DNA reads TGTGCCAGCAGCCCTGGGGGGCTAGAAGATACGCAGTATTTT. This chain uses TRBV7-2 with TRBJ2-3; D possibly matches TRBD1 or TRBD2 (6 bases each). The germline V gene has CDR1 SGHTA and CDR2 FQGNSA. The CDR3 runs 14 residues. Trimming left V 5 bases short and J 5 bases short, with 14 bases between.

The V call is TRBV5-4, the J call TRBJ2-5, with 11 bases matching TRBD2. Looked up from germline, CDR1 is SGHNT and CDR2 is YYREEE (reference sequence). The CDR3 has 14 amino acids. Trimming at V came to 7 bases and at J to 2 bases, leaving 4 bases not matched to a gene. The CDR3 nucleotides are TGTGCCAGCGGACTAGCGGGTGATCAAGAGACCCAGTACTTC. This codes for CASGLAGDQETQYF.